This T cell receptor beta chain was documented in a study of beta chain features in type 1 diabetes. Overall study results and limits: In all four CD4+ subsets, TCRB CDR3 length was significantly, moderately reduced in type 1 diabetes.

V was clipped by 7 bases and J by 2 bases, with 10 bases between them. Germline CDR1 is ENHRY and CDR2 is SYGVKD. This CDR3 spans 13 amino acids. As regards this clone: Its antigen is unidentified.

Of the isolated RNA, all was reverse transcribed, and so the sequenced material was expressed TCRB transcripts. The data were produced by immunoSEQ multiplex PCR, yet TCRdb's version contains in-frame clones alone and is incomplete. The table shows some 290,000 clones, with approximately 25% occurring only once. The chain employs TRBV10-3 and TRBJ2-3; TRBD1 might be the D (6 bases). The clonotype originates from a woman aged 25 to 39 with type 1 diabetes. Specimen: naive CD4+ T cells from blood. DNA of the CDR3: TGTGCCATCATGGACAGCTACACAGATACGCAGTATTTT. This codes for CAIMDSYTDTQYF.